The 16 T cell receptor beta chains below come from one sample, sequenced in a study of cytomegalovirus exposure and HLA in healthy donors. It was with 60 Vbeta and 13 Jbeta primers that the PCR ran. Generated by immunoSEQ multiplex PCR, the TCRdb table keeps only in-frame clones and is missing some. The sample includes approximately 120,000 clones, just under 75% seen only once; the top ten take 2% to 2.5%. Material for sequencing was PBMCs. These receptors all stem from a human donor in good health.

This chain links TRBV7-2 with TRBJ2-5; 7 bases fit TRBD2. Trimming removed 2 bases from V and 3 bases from J; junction bases left unmatched: 6. CDR1 SGHTA and CDR2 FQGNSA come from the germline V gene. The CDR3 contains 15 residues. The CDR3 is CASSLISGVEETQYF. The CDR3, as DNA: TGTGCCAGCAGCTTAATAAGCGGGGTGGAAGAGACCCAGTACTTC.

The rearrangement links TRBV4-1 to TRBJ1-5; possible D gene TRBD1, 6 bases. V was pared by 0 bases and J by 7 bases, with 10 bases between. Germline V gene lookup returns CDR1 MGHRA and CDR2 YSYEKL. The CDR3 is made up of 14 amino acids. CDR3 coding DNA: TGCGCCAGCAGCCAAGAGGCAGGGGACCAGCCCCAGCATTTT. Amino acids: CASSQEAGDQPQHF.

The table lists this clone with a few counts. The chain carries TRBV6-4 and TRBJ2-3, with 9 positions matching TRBD2. Germline V gene sequence: CDR1 MRHNA, CDR2 SNTAGT. After removal of 0 bases from V and 4 bases from J, the junction contained 2 bases not matched to a gene. The CDR3 extends over 15 amino acids. CDR3 sequence: CASSDSGGGADTQYF. The CDR3 region has the DNA TGTGCCAGCAGTGACTCTGGCGGGGGGGCAGATACGCAGTATTTT.

The chain combines TRBV10-3 with TRBJ2-4; TRBD2 matches 14 bases. CDR1 is ENHRY and CDR2 is SYGVKD in the germline V gene. V was clipped by 0 bases and J by 5 bases; unmatched bases: 3. The CDR3 runs to 17 residues. Written as DNA, the CDR3 is TGTGCCATCAGTGAGTCCCCGGGACTAGCGGGAGAAAACATTCAGTACTTC. Protein product: CAISESPGLAGENIQYF.

The V and J genes are TRBV28 and TRBJ1-1; TRBD1 matches 7 bases. Germline CDR1 reads MDHEN; CDR2 reads SYDVKM. CDR3 length: 16 residues. Unmatched junction bases numbered 9, after V lost 3 bases and J lost 2 bases. The CDR3 DNA sequence: TGTGCCAGCAGTTTCCCTCTGACAGGGAGAAACACTGAAGCTTTCTTT. It is translated as CASSFPLTGRNTEAFF.

This clone was picked up one time. J is TRBJ1-5 and V is TRBV28; D unclear. CDR3 length equals 14 residues. V was shortened by 8 bases and J by 3 bases, with 14 bases between the two germline ends. Germline CDR1 is MDHEN and CDR2 is SYDVKM. CDR3 region: CASFSRQNNQPQHF. The CDR3 DNA sequence: TGTGCCAGCTTTTCGCGGCAGAACAATCAGCCCCAGCATTTT.

This clone was counted only a few times. The chain uses TRBV6-5 and TRBJ1-4; TRBD1 matches at 8 bases. This CDR3 has 12 residues. Germline assignment: CDR1 MNHEY and CDR2 SVGAGI. The trim removed 10 bases at V and 8 bases at J, leaving 6 bases unmatched. The CDR3 loop is CATRTGREKLFF. The CDR3 nucleotides read TGTGCCACGCGGACAGGGAGGGAAAAACTGTTTTTT.

This clone was recorded once. The chain is built from TRBV14 and TRBJ1-3; no firm D call. Germline V gene sequence: CDR1 SGHDN, CDR2 FVKESK. The V end lost 3 bases, the J end lost 0 bases, and 15 bases lay between the germline ends. The CDR3 covers 17 residues. The CDR3 nucleotides are TGTGCCAGCAGCCACCGACAAGACTATCTCTCTGGAAACACCATATATTTT. Its translation is CASSHRQDYLSGNTIYF.

CDR3 sequence (DNA): TGTGCCAGCAGCCCCCGGGGGTTCGGGGGCTACACCTTC. It encodes CASSPRGFGGYTF. The J gene is TRBJ1-2, the V gene TRBV7-9, with D tentatively TRBD1 (5 bases). Germline CDR1 is SEHNR and CDR2 is FQNEAQ (reference sequence). V lost 5 bases, J lost 8 bases, and 15 bases lay in between. This CDR3 is 13 amino acids long.

This clone was recorded only once. CDR3 coding DNA: TGTGCCAGCAGTCCCTCCTGGACTGCTCCATACGAGCAGTACTTC. As protein: CASSPSWTAPYEQYF. The rearrangement links TRBV6-6 to TRBJ2-7; TRBD2 is a possible D gene (5 bases). Germline values: CDR1 MNHNY, CDR2 SVGAGI (reference sequence). V lost 5 bases and J 4 bases, leaving 18 bases between the germline ends. The CDR3 length is 15 residues.

This chain connects TRBV30 to TRBJ1-3, with 9 bases lining up with TRBD1. The CDR3 totals 15 residues. The germline V gene encodes CDR1 GTSNPN and CDR2 SVGIG (reference sequence). V gave up 4 bases and J gave up 4 bases; unmatched junction bases: 8. CDR3 protein: CAWMTSGQGGNTIYF. CDR3 sequence (DNA): TGTGCCTGGATGACCTCTGGACAGGGGGGAAACACCATATATTTT.

The chain recombines TRBV5-6 with TRBJ2-5, with 7 positions matching TRBD2. The germline CDR1 and CDR2 sequences are SGHDT and YYEEEE. The V and J ends lost 0 bases and 7 bases, in that order; junction bases with no gene match: 3. This CDR3 region has 13 residues. The CDR3 is CASSLGGGRTQYF. The DNA for the CDR3 is TGTGCCAGCAGCTTGGGGGGGGGAAGGACCCAGTACTTC.

This clone has just a few counts. J is TRBJ2-7 and V is TRBV9; no firm D call. This CDR3 has 15 amino acids. The ends were cut back, 0 bases at V and 3 bases at J, with 13 bases in the middle. The germline V gene encodes CDR1 SGDLS and CDR2 YYNGEE. CDR3 protein: CASSVGPGINYEQYF. As DNA, the CDR3 is TGTGCCAGCAGCGTAGGCCCAGGAATAAACTACGAGCAGTACTTC.

This sequence joins TRBV28 and TRBJ2-7; possibly TRBD2 for D (5 bases). V was shortened by 11 bases and J by 2 bases, with 16 bases between the two germline ends. There are 13 residues in the CDR3. Germline loops: CDR1 MDHEN, CDR2 SYDVKM. Here the CDR3 reads CARRRGRTYEQYF. The CDR3 nucleotides read TGTGCCCGGAGGCGCGGCAGAACCTACGAGCAGTACTTC.

V usage is TRBV18 and J usage is TRBJ2-1; possible D gene TRBD2, 6 bases. V was shortened by 0 bases and J by 12 bases, with 18 bases between the two germline ends. The CDR3 consists of 15 residues. Germline V gene data show CDR1 as KGHSH and CDR2 as LQKENI. CDR3 sequence reads: CASSPPEGRNDWQFF. The CDR3 region has the DNA TGTGCCAGCTCACCACCGGAGGGGAGGAATGATTGGCAGTTCTTC.

The J gene is TRBJ2-2, the V gene TRBV2, with 7 bases aligning to TRBD1. This CDR3 contains 14 residues. Germline trimming cut 4 bases from V and 7 bases from J; bases unmatched to any gene: 6. Germline V gene lookup returns CDR1 SNHLY and CDR2 FYNNEI. The CDR3 DNA is TGTGCCAGCAGTGTAGCAGGGGGTAACGGGGAGCTGTTTTTT. Its translation is CASSVAGGNGELFF. The full variable domain, with the rest looked up from reference TRBV2 and TRBJ2-2, is EPEVTQTPSHQVTQMGQEVILRCVPISNHLYFYWYRQILGQKVEFLVSFYNNEISEKSEIFDDQFSVERPDGSNFTLKIRSTKLEDSAMYFCASSVAGGNGELFFGEGSRLTVL.